This T cell receptor beta chain was documented in a study of cytomegalovirus exposure and HLA in healthy donors. General observations from the study: The likely explanation for a cluster of highly shared sequence variants was sequencing artifact. Beyond CMV serostatus, there was no information to go on about immune exposure. Versus the 666-donor mean, an Asian-associated ancestry cluster reportedly showed fewer N-insertions in a later analysis.

The CDR3 has 13 residues. Germline V gives CDR1 SGHTA, CDR2 FQGTGA. V was shortened by 8 bases and J by 5 bases, with 12 bases between the two germline ends. This clone was detected a few times. Its antigen is not identified. Amplification used 60 Vbeta primers and 13 Jbeta primers. Repertoires were generated with immunoSEQ multiplex PCR, while TCRdb's copy carries only in-frame clones and drops some. The sample consists of around 150,000 clones, around 76% of them appearing once. The chain couples TRBV7-3 to TRBJ2-2, with D possibly being TRBD2 (6 bases). This TCR derives from a girl under 18 in good health and CMV-seropositive. Sequencing used PBMCs. In DNA form, the CDR3 reads TGTGCCAGCGCTAGCGTCGGAACCGGGGAGCTGTTTTTT. Translating it yields CASASVGTGELFF.